This TCR beta chain was documented in a study of T cell changes during pregnancy in multiple sclerosis. Generated by immunoSEQ multiplex PCR, the TCRdb table keeps only in-frame clones and is missing some. The data hold 69,000 or so clones, with approximately 90% observed a single time. The sequencing used peripheral blood, collected in the third trimester of pregnancy. The TCR comes from a female donor with multiple sclerosis, enrolled in a pregnancy study.

CDR3 loop: CASSRDRYNYGYTF. The CDR3 region has the DNA TGTGCCAGCTCGAGGGACAGATATAACTATGGCTACACCTTC. The chain combines TRBV18 with TRBJ1-2; 7 nucleotides match TRBD1. V was pared by 6 bases and J by 1 base, with 5 bases of the junction left unmatched. CDR1 is KGHSH and CDR2 is LQKENI in the germline V gene. The CDR3 runs to 14 residues. Looking up the rest from reference TRBV18 and TRBJ1-2 gives the full variable domain: NAGVMQNPRHLVRRRGQEARLRCSPMKGHSHVYWYRQLPEEGLKFMVYLQKENIIDESGMPKERFSAEFPKEGPSILRIQQVVRGDSAAYFCASSRDRYNYGYTFGSGTRLTVV.